One and the same sample provided the 3 T cell receptor beta chains below, sequenced in a study of blood T cell repertoires in COVID-19. Data came from immunoSEQ multiplex PCR; TCRdb stores just in-frame clones and leaves some out. The repertoire has roughly 110,000 clones, 75% to 85% of them found once; the top ten carry about 9.4%. The sample was peripheral blood. The origin of the receptors is a human donor in a cohort sampled during active COVID-19.

This sequence joins TRBV19 and TRBJ1-2, with unresolved D. This CDR3 is 16 amino acids long. The germline CDR1 and CDR2 sequences are LNHDA and SQIVND (reference sequence). V lost 7 bases to trimming and J lost 3 bases, with 21 bases between them. The CDR3 DNA reads as TGTGCCAGTAAGGTATCCGGGCAGGCAGCGGACTATGGCTACACCTTC. Amino acids: CASKVSGQAADYGYTF. Full variable domain (remainder filled in from reference TRBV19 and TRBJ1-2): DGGITQSPKYLFRKEGQNVTLSCEQNLNHDAMYWYRQDPGQGLRLIYYSQIVNDFQKGDIAEGYSVSREKKESFPLTVTSAQKNPTAFYLCASKVSGQAADYGYTFGSGTRLTVV.

V and J are TRBV18 and TRBJ1-3; D unclear. The CDR3 spans 15 residues. Trimming shortened V by 3 bases and J by 0 bases, and 9 bases separated the two germline ends. Germline CDR1 is KGHSH and CDR2 is LQKENI. This CDR3 is CASSPSAGSGNTIYF. CDR3 nucleotide sequence: TGTGCCAGCTCACCTTCCGCAGGCTCTGGAAACACCATATATTTT.

V usage is TRBV12-3 or TRBV12-4 and J usage is TRBJ1-3; TRBD1 matches at 10 bases. V was clipped by 8 bases and J by 9 bases; unmatched bases: 7. The CDR3 has 13 residues. In nucleotides, the CDR3 is TGTGCCAGCGAGGACAGGGGGTTTAGCACCATATATTTT. Its translation is CASEDRGFSTIYF.